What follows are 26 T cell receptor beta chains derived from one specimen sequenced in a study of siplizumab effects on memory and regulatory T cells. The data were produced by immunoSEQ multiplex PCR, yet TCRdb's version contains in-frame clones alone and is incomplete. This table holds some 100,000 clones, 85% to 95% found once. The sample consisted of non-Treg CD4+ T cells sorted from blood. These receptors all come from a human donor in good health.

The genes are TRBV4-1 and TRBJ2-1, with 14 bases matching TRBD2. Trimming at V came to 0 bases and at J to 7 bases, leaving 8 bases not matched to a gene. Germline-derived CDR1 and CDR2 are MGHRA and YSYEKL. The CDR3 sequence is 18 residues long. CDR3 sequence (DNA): TGCGCCAGCAGCCAAGATCCCCTGACTAGCGGGGGGGTTAATGAGCAGTTCTTC. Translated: CASSQDPLTSGGVNEQFF.

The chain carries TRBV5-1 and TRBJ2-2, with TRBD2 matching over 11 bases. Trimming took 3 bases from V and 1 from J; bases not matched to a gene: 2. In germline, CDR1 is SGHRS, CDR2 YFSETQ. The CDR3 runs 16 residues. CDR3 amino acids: CASSYGLAGNTGELFF. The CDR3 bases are TGCGCCAGCAGCTATGGACTAGCGGGGAACACCGGGGAGCTGTTTTTT.

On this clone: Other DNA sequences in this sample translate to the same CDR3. The CDR3 protein is CASSLGPVNYGYTF. The CDR3, as DNA: TGTGCCAGCAGCTTAGGGCCAGTGAACTATGGCTACACCTTC. This chain connects TRBV7-3 to TRBJ1-2; no clear D. The V gene lost 2 bases and the J gene lost 2 bases, with 9 bases spanning the gap. Germline CDR1 is SGHTA and CDR2 is FQGTGA. The CDR3 is made up of 14 amino acids.

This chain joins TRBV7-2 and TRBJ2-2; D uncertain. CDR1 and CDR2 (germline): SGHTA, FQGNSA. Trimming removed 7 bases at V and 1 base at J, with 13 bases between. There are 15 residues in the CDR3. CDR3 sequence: CASKTTSGNTGELFF. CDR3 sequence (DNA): TGTGCCAGCAAAACGACCTCGGGGAACACCGGGGAGCTGTTTTTT.

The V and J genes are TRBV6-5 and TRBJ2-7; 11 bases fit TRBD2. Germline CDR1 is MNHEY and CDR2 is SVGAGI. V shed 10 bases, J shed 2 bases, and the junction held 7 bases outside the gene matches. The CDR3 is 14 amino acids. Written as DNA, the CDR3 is TGTGCCACCGTCAATAGCGGGGGGGCCTACGAGCAGTACTTC. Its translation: CATVNSGGAYEQYF.

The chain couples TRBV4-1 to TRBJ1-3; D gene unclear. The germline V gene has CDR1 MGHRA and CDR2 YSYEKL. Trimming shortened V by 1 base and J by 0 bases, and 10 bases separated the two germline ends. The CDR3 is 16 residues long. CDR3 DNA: TGCGCCAGCAGCCAAGTGGTCGGTTCCTCTGGAAACACCATATATTTT. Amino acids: CASSQVVGSSGNTIYF.

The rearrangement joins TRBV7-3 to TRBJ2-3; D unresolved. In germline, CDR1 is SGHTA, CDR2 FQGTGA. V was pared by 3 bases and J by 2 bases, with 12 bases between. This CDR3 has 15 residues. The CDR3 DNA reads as TGTGCCAGCAGCTTCGGTAGGATAGACACAGATACGCAGTATTTT. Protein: CASSFGRIDTDTQYF.

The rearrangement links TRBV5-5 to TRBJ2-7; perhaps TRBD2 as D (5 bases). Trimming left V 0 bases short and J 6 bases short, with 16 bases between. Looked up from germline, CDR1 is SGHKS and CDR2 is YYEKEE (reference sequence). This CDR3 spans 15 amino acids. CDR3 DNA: TGTGCCAGCAGCTTGGCCCCGGACTCGAGACGCGAGCAGTACTTC. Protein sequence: CASSLAPDSRREQYF.

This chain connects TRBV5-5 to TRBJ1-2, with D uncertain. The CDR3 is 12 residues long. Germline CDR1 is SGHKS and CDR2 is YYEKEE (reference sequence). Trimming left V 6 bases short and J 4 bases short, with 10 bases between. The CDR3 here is CASTIGAYGYTF. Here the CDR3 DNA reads TGTGCCAGCACTATTGGTGCCTATGGCTACACCTTC.

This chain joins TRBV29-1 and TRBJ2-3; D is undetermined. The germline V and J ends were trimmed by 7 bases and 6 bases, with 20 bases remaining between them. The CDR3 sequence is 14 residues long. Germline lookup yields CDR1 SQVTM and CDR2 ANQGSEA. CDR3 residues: CSATYNEKFDTQYF. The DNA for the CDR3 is TGCAGCGCCACATATAACGAGAAGTTTGATACGCAGTATTTT.

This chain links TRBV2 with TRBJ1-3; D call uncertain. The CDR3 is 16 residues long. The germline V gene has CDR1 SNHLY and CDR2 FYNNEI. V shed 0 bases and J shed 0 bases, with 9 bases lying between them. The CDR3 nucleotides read TGTGCCAGCAGTGAAGCAGGCAGGCGCTCTGGAAACACCATATATTTT. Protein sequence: CASSEAGRRSGNTIYF.

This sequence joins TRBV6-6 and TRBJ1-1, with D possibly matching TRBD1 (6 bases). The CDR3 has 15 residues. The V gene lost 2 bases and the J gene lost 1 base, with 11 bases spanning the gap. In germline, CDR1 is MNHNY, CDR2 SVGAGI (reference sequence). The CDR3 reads CASSYLLGANTEAFF. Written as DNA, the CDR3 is TGTGCCAGCAGTTACCTCCTGGGGGCGAACACTGAAGCTTTCTTT.

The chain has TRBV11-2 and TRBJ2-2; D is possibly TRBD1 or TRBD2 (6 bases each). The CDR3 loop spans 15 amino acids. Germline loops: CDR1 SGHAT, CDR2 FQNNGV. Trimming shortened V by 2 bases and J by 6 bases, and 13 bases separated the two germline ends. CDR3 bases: TGTGCCAGCAGCTTATTGATAGGGGGGCCCGGGGAGCTGTTTTTT. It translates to CASSLLIGGPGELFF.

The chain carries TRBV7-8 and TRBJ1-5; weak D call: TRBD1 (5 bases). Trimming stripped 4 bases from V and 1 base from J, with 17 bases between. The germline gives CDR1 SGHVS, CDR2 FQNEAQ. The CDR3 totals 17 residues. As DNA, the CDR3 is TGTGCCAGCAGCTCCCTCCCGGGGGGAAACAGCAATCAGCCCCAGCATTTT. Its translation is CASSSLPGGNSNQPQHF.

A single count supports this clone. CDR3 nucleotides: TGCGCCAGCAGCCAAAGGGACAGGGGATGGGGTCAGCCCCAGCATTTT. Protein: CASSQRDRGWGQPQHF. This chain links TRBV4-3 with TRBJ1-5; 10 bases fit TRBD1. Germline trimming cut 2 bases from V and 6 bases from J; bases unmatched to any gene: 7. The CDR3 is made up of 16 amino acids. Germline lookup yields CDR1 LGHNA and CDR2 YSLEER.

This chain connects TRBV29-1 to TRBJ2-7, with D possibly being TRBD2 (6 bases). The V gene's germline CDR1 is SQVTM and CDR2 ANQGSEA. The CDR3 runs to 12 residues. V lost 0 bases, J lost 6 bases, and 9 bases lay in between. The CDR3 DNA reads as TGCAGCGTTGAAGAGGGAGGTGCCGAGCAGTACTTC. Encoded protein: CSVEEGGAEQYF.

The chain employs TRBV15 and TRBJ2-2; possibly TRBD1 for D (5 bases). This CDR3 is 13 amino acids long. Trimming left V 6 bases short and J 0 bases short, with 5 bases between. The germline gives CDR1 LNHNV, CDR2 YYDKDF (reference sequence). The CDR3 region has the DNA TGTGCCACCAGGGGGCCGAACACCGGGGAGCTGTTTTTT. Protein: CATRGPNTGELFF. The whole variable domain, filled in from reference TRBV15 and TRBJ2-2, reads DAMVIQNPRYQVTQFGKPVTLSCSQTLNHNVMYWYQQKSSQAPKLLFHYYDKDFNNEADTPDNFQSRRPNTSFCFLDIRSPGLGDTAMYLCATRGPNTGELFFGEGSRLTVL.

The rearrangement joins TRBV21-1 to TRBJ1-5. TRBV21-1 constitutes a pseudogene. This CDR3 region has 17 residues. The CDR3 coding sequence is TGTGCCAGCAGCATCAACGGGGGGGGCGAAAGGAATCAGCCCCAGCATTTT. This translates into CASSINGGGERNQPQHF.

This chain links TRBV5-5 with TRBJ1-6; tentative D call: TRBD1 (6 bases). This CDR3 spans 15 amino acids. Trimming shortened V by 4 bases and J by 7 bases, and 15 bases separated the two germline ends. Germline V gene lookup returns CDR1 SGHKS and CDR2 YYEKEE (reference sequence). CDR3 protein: CASSPTGTLNSPLHF. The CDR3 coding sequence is TGTGCCAGCAGCCCCACCGGGACACTAAATTCACCCCTCCACTTT.

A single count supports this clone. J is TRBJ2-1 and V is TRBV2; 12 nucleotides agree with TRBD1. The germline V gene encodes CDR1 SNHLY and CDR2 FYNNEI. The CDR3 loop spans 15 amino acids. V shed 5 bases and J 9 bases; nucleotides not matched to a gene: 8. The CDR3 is CASSQGQGARSEQFF. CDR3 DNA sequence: TGTGCCAGCAGTCAGGGACAGGGGGCGCGGAGTGAGCAGTTCTTC.

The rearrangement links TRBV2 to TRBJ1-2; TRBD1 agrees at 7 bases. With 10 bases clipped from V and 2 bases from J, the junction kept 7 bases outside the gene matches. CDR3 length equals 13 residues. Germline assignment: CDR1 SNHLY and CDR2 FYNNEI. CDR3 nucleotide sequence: TGTGCCACCTCGGGACAGCAAAACTATGGCTACACCTTC. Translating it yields CATSGQQNYGYTF.

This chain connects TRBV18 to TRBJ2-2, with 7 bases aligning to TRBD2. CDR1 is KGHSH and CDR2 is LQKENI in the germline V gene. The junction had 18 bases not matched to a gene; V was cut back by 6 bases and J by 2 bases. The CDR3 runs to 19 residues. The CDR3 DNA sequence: TGTGCCAGCTCTCTTTTTAGCGGGTGGACGTTGGCAAACACCGGGGAGCTGTTTTTT. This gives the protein CASSLFSGWTLANTGELFF.

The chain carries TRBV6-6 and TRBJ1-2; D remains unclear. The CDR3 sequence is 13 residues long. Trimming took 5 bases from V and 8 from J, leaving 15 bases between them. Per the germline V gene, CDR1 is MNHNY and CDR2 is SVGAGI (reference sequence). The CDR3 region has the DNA TGTGCCAGCAGTACGACGACTTCAGGAGGCTACACCTTC. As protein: CASSTTTSGGYTF.

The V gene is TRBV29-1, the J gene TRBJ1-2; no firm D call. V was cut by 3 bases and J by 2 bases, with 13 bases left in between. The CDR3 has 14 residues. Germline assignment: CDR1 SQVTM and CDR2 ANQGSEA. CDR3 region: CSVEKPPGNYGYTF. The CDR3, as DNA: TGCAGCGTTGAGAAACCCCCGGGGAACTATGGCTACACCTTC.

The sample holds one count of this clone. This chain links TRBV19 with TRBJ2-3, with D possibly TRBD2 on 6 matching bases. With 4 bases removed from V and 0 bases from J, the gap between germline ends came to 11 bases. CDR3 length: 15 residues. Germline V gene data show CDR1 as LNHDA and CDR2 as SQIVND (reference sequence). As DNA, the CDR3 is TGTGCCAGTAGTAGTAGCGGCCCTAGCACAGATACGCAGTATTTT. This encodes CASSSSGPSTDTQYF.

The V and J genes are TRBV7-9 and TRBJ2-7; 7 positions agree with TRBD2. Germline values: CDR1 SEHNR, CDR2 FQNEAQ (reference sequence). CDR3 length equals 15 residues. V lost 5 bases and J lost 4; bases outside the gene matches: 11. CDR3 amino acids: CASSLSTSWVYEQYF. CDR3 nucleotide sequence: TGTGCCAGCAGCCTCTCGACTAGCTGGGTTTACGAGCAGTACTTC.